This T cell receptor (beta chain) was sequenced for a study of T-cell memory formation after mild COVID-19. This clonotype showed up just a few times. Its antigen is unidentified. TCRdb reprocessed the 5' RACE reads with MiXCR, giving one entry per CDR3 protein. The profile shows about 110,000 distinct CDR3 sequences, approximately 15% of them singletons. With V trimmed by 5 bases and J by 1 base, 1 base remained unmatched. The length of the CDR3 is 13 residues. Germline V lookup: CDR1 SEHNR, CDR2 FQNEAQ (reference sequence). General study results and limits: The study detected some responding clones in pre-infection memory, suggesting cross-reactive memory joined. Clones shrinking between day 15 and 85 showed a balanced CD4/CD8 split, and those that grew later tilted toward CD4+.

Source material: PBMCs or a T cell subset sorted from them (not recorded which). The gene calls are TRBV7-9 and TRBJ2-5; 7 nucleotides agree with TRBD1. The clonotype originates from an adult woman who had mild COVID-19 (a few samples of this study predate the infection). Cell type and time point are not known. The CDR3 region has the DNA TGTGCCAGCAGCCGGGACAGCCAAGAGACCCAGTACTTC. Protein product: CASSRDSQETQYF.